The rows below give T cell receptor beta chains drawn from one sample of a study of shared clonotypes between healthy human individuals. The table came from immunoSEQ multiplex PCR; TCRdb's copy has only in-frame clones and leaves some out. The table lists 2 million to 2.5 million clones, more than 85% of them singletons. Sequencing was carried out using naive CD4+ T cells from PBMCs. The receptors originated from a man aged 18 to 30 in good health. Some clones in this sample may be carry-over from other donors' samples. Both conserved end residues are part of each CDR3. D genes are given only for firm matches. Some rows mark clone size as missing; the rest say once, few, many or name a class of expanded clone.

clone size	J gene	D gene	V gene	CDR3 protein	CDR3 DNA
few	TRBJ1-1	-	TRBV7-9	CASSLMTSNTEAFF	TGTGCCAGCAGCTTAATGACGTCAAACACTGAAGCTTTCTTT
-	TRBJ1-3	TRBD1	TRBV5-1	CASSLEGARGGNTIYF	TGCGCCAGCAGCTTGGAGGGGGCCCGGGGAGGAAACACCATATATTTT
-	TRBJ2-7	-	TRBV27	CASSLYYREAYEQYF	TGTGCCAGCAGTTTATATTACAGGGAGGCCTACGAGCAGTACTTC
-	TRBJ1-2	-	TRBV4-1	CASSSREGYGYTF	TGCGCCAGCAGCTCCAGGGAAGGGTATGGCTACACCTTC
-	TRBJ1-5	TRBD1	TRBV7-8	CASSSTRGGNQPQHF	TGTGCCAGCAGCTCAACCAGGGGGGGCAATCAGCCCCAGCATTTT
-	TRBJ2-5	-	TRBV5-1	CASSLVGTPQETQYF	TGCGCCAGCAGCTTGGTGGGCACCCCCCAAGAGACCCAGTACTTC
few	TRBJ1-1	-	TRBV11-1	CASTPTGQGEAFF	TGTGCCAGCACCCCAACGGGGCAGGGTGAAGCTTTCTTT
once	TRBJ2-7	TRBD2	TRBV6-5	CASSYSTREVYEQYF	TGTGCCAGCAGTTACTCGACGCGGGAGGTTTACGAGCAGTACTTC
-	TRBJ1-5	-	TRBV5-5	CASSLVGMANQPQHF	TGTGCCAGCAGCTTGGTAGGGATGGCCAATCAGCCCCAGCATTTT
-	TRBJ1-2	-	TRBV9	CASSARTGIGYTF	TGTGCCAGCAGCGCGAGGACGGGGATCGGCTACACCTTC
-	TRBJ1-2	-	TRBV28	CASSLSLYGYTF	TGTGCCAGCAGTTTATCACTTTATGGCTACACCTTC
-	TRBJ1-3	-	TRBV10-3	CAISGHTGNTIYF	TGTGCCATCTCGGGGCACACTGGAAACACCATATATTTT
-	TRBJ2-1	-	TRBV7-7	CASTPLSYNEQFF	TGTGCCAGCACCCCCTTAAGTTACAATGAGCAGTTCTTC
once	TRBJ1-5	-	TRBV6-5	CASSGPHQPQHF	TGTGCCAGCAGTGGACCACATCAGCCCCAGCATTTT
-	TRBJ2-7	TRBD1	TRBV28	CASSSWTGWGNSYEQYF	TGTGCCAGCAGTTCCTGGACAGGGTGGGGAAACTCCTACGAGCAGTACTTC
-	TRBJ2-2	-	TRBV4-3	CASSSGLNTGELFF	TGCGCCAGCAGCTCGGGACTCAACACCGGGGAGCTGTTTTTT
-	TRBJ1-5	-	TRBV7-9	CASSLAIGGGNQPQHF	TGTGCCAGCAGCTTGGCGATAGGGGGGGGCAATCAGCCCCAGCATTTT
-	TRBJ1-2	TRBD1	TRBV5-4	CASSLAGTGKYGYTF	TGTGCCAGCAGCTTGGCCGGGACAGGAAAATATGGCTACACCTTC
-	TRBJ2-1	-	TRBV7-9	CASSLVGANEQFF	TGTGCCAGCAGCTTAGTGGGCGCAAATGAGCAGTTCTTC